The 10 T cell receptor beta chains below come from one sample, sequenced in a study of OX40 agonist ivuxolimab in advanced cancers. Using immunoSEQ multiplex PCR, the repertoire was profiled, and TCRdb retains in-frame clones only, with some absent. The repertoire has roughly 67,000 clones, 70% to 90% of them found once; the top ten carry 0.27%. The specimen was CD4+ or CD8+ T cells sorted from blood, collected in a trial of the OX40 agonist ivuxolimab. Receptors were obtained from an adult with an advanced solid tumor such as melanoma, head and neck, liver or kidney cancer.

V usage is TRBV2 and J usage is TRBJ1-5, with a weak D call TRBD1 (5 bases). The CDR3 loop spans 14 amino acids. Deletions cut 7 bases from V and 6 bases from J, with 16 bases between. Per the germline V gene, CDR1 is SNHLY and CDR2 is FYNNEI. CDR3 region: CASKAGTAAQPQHF. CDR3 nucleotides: TGTGCCAGCAAGGCAGGGACTGCGGCTCAGCCCCAGCATTTT.

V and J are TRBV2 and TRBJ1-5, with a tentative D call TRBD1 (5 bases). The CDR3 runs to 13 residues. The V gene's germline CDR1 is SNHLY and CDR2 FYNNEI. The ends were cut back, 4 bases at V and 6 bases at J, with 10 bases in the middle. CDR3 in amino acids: CASSGRGSQPQHF. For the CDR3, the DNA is TGTGCCAGCAGTGGTAGGGGTAGTCAGCCCCAGCATTTT.

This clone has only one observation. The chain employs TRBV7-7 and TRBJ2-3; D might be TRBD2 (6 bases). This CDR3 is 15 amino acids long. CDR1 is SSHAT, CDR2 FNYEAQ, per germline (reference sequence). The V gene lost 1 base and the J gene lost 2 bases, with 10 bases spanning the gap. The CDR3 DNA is TGTGCCAGCAGCTTAGGGAGGGCTTACACAGATACGCAGTATTTT. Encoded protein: CASSLGRAYTDTQYF.

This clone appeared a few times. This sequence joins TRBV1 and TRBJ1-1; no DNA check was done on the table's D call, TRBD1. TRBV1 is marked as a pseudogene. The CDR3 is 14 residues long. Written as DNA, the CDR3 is TGCACCAGCAGCCAACACAGGGAGAACACTGAAGCTTTCTTT. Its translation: CTSSQHRENTEAFF.

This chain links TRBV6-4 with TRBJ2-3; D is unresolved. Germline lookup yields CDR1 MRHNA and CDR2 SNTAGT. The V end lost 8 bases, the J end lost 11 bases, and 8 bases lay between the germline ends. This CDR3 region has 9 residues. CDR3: CASGSRQYF. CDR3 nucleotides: TGTGCCAGCGGGTCTAGGCAGTATTTT.

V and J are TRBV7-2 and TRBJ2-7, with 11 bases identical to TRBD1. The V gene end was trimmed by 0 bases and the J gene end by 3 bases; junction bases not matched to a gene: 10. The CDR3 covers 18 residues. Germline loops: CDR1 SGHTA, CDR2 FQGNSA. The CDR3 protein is CASSLAPGQGDIGYEQYF. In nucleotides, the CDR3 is TGTGCCAGCAGCTTAGCGCCGGGACAGGGGGATATCGGCTACGAGCAGTACTTC.

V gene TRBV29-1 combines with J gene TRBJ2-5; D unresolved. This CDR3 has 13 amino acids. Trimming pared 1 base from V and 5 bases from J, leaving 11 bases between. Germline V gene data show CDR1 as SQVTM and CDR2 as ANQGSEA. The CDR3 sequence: CSVEVNRGETQYF. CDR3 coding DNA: TGCAGCGTTGAAGTGAACCGCGGTGAGACCCAGTACTTC.

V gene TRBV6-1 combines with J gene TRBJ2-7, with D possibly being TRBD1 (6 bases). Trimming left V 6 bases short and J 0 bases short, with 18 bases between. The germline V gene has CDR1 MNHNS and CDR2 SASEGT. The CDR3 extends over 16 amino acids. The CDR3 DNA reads TGTGCCAGCAGGGAAACCGGGACACCGAGCTCCTACGAGCAGTACTTC. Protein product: CASRETGTPSSYEQYF.

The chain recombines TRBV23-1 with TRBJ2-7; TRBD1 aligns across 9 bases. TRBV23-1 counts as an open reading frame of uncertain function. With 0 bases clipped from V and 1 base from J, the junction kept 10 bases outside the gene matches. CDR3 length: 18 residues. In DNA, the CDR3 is TGCGCCAGCAGTCAATCGGGTGCGGGACAGGGAAGGTCCTACGAGCAGTACTTC. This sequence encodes CASSQSGAGQGRSYEQYF.

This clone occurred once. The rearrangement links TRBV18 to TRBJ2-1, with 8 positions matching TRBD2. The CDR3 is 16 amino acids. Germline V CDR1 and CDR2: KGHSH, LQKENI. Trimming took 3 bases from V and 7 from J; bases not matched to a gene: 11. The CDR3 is CASSPPGLGRANEQFF. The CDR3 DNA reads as TGTGCCAGCTCACCGCCGGGACTAGGACGTGCTAATGAGCAGTTCTTC.